Below are 27 T cell receptor beta chains sequenced from a single sample in a study of cytomegalovirus exposure and HLA in healthy donors. Use of 60 Vbeta and 13 Jbeta primers characterized the PCR. Libraries were prepared by immunoSEQ multiplex PCR; TCRdb keeps only in-frame clonotypes and omits some of them. This sample has under 200,000 clones; almost 85% occur once, and the top ten carry more than 0.85%. Sequenced: PBMCs. These receptors originate from a man aged 30 to 45 in good health and CMV-seronegative.

CDR3 amino acids: CACRSVTDTQYF. The CDR3 DNA follows: TGTGCCTGCCGCTCGGTAACAGATACGCAGTATTTT. The chain carries TRBV30 and TRBJ2-3, with no clear D. The CDR3 has 12 amino acids. V lost 6 bases and J 3 bases, leaving 10 bases between the germline ends. Germline loops: CDR1 GTSNPN, CDR2 SVGIG (reference sequence). The full variable domain, its missing parts supplied by reference TRBV30 and TRBJ2-3, is SQTIHQWPATLVQPVGSPLSLECTVEGTSNPNLYWYRQAAGRGLQLLFYSVGIGQISSEVPQNLSASRPQDRQFILSSKKLLLSDSGFYLCACRSVTDTQYFGPGTRLTVL.

The gene calls are TRBV30 and TRBJ2-5; D perhaps matches TRBD1 (6 bases). This CDR3 comprises 13 residues. Trimming stripped 5 bases from V and 4 bases from J, with 14 bases between. The germline CDR1 and CDR2 sequences are GTSNPN and SVGIG (reference sequence). The CDR3 DNA is TGTGCCTGGGGCGATACAGGGATAGAGACCCAGTACTTC. Translating gives CAWGDTGIETQYF.

V usage is TRBV18 and J usage is TRBJ2-7; no reliable D call. Trimming pared 2 bases from V and 5 bases from J, leaving 7 bases between. The CDR3 runs to 12 residues. Germline V lookup: CDR1 KGHSH, CDR2 LQKENI. The CDR3 sequence: CASSPIENEQYF. DNA for the CDR3: TGTGCCAGCTCACCAATCGAGAACGAGCAGTACTTC.

The CDR3 bases are TGTGCCAGTAGTATTCAAGGGGTCTCGGGCACTGAAGCTTTCTTT. Its translation is CASSIQGVSGTEAFF. The chain carries TRBV19 and TRBJ1-1; tentative D call: TRBD1 (5 bases). Trimming pared 3 bases from V and 4 bases from J, leaving 15 bases between. CDR3 length equals 15 residues. Looked up from germline, CDR1 is LNHDA and CDR2 is SQIVND (reference sequence).

This chain uses TRBV27 with TRBJ1-4, with 7 bases aligning to TRBD1. The CDR3 is made up of 18 amino acids. The junction had 12 bases not matched to a gene; V was cut back by 5 bases and J by 0 bases. Germline V lookup: CDR1 MNHEY, CDR2 SMNVEV (reference sequence). In DNA, the CDR3 is TGTGCCAGCAGTATCCGACAGGGTTTATTGTCAACTAATGAAAAACTGTTTTTT. Its protein is CASSIRQGLLSTNEKLFF. The whole variable domain, remainder taken from reference TRBV27 and TRBJ1-4, is EAQVTQNPRYLITVTGKKLTVTCSQNMNHEYMSWYRQDPGLGLRQIYYSMNVEVTDKGDVPEGYKVSRKEKRNFPLILESPSPNQTSLYFCASSIRQGLLSTNEKLFFGSGTQLSVL.

The chain joins TRBV10-1 to TRBJ2-2, with 9 bases identical to TRBD1. V was pared by 7 bases and J by 7 bases, with 13 bases of the junction left unmatched. The CDR3 is 16 residues long. From germline, CDR1 is WNHNN and CDR2 SYGVQD (reference sequence). This chain's CDR3 is CASTIHTGGADGELFF. The CDR3 DNA follows: TGCGCCAGCACCATTCACACAGGGGGCGCGGACGGGGAGCTGTTTTTT.

The chain carries TRBV19 and TRBJ1-5, with TRBD1 identical over 9 bases. The germline V gene has CDR1 LNHDA and CDR2 SQIVND (reference sequence). V was pared by 8 bases and J by 4 bases, with 9 bases of the junction left unmatched. The CDR3 sequence is 15 residues long. The CDR3 DNA follows: TGTGCCAGTGTTCCGGGACAGGGTTCGAATCAGCCCCAGCATTTT. Translated: CASVPGQGSNQPQHF. Full variable domain (missing parts from reference TRBV19 and TRBJ1-5): DGGITQSPKYLFRKEGQNVTLSCEQNLNHDAMYWYRQDPGQGLRLIYYSQIVNDFQKGDIAEGYSVSREKKESFPLTVTSAQKNPTAFYLCASVPGQGSNQPQHFGDGTRLSIL.

Points on this clone: In the same sample, other DNA sequences code for this CDR3. The chain combines TRBV5-1 with TRBJ2-3, with D unresolved. CDR3 size: 14 residues. V lost 2 bases and J 4 bases, leaving 11 bases between the germline ends. The germline V gene encodes CDR1 SGHRS and CDR2 YFSETQ. CDR3 DNA: TGCGCCAGCAGCTTTAGGCAGACTCCAGATACGCAGTATTTT. Residues: CASSFRQTPDTQYF.

The CDR3 region has the DNA TGTGCCAGCAGCCAAGATCCGACGGTGGGGCTAGGTCAGGGAGATACGCAGTATTTT. Translated, it gives CASSQDPTVGLGQGDTQYF. The V and J genes are TRBV4-2 and TRBJ2-3; D is perhaps TRBD1 (5 bases). This CDR3 contains 19 residues. Trimming left V 0 bases short and J 5 bases short, with 24 bases between. Per germline, CDR1 LGHNA and CDR2 YNFKEQ.

This clone turned up a few times. This chain joins TRBV7-8 and TRBJ2-7; D not resolved. The CDR3 sequence is 14 residues long. Germline V CDR1 and CDR2: SGHVS, FQNEAQ. Trimming took 5 bases from V and 3 from J, leaving 14 bases between them. The CDR3 DNA sequence: TGTGCCAGCAGCACCAGGATTCGGAACTACGAGCAGTACTTC. Translating gives CASSTRIRNYEQYF.

This chain connects TRBV18 to TRBJ1-5, with 9 bases fitting TRBD1. CDR1 and CDR2 (germline): KGHSH, LQKENI. The CDR3 contains 16 residues. Trimming took 5 bases from V and 0 from J; bases not matched to a gene: 5. CDR3 residues: CASSAGQGGSNQPQHF. CDR3 sequence (DNA): TGTGCCAGCTCAGCGGGACAGGGCGGTAGCAATCAGCCCCAGCATTTT.

The chain recombines TRBV6-5 with TRBJ1-3; D gene ambiguous. The V gene lost 0 bases and the J gene lost 2 bases, with 8 bases spanning the gap. The V gene's germline CDR1 is MNHEY and CDR2 SVGAGI. The CDR3 extends over 15 amino acids. The CDR3 nucleotides read TGTGCCAGCAGTTACTCAGGAGATCCTGGAAACACCATATATTTT. Protein product: CASSYSGDPGNTIYF.

The J gene is TRBJ2-7, the V gene TRBV30; maybe TRBD1 (5 bases). Trimming stripped 1 base from V and 12 bases from J, with 16 bases between. This CDR3 contains 12 residues. Germline CDR1 is GTSNPN and CDR2 is SVGIG (reference sequence). The CDR3 DNA sequence: TGTGCCTGGAGTGAGGGGAAATGGGGCGCGTACTTC. Encoded protein: CAWSEGKWGAYF.

V and J are TRBV11-2 and TRBJ1-1; 9 bases are shared with TRBD1. The CDR3 extends over 20 amino acids. The germline CDR1 and CDR2 sequences are SGHAT and FQNNGV. The trim removed 0 bases at V and 3 bases at J, leaving 17 bases unmatched. CDR3 residues: CASSLEQDRGRIYWYTEAFF. CDR3 sequence (DNA): TGTGCCAGCAGCTTAGAGCAGGACAGGGGCAGGATTTATTGGTACACTGAAGCTTTCTTT.

The rearrangement uses TRBV28 and TRBJ2-7, with a tentative D call TRBD2 (6 bases). Between the trimmed V and J ends, which lost 3 bases and 9 bases, there was a span of 21 bases. The CDR3 is 15 amino acids. CDR1 and CDR2 (germline): MDHEN, SYDVKM. The CDR3 sequence: CASSFLVAAEAAQYF. The CDR3 DNA follows: TGTGCCAGCAGTTTTCTCGTAGCGGCGGAAGCCGCGCAGTACTTC. The full variable domain, its missing parts supplied by reference TRBV28 and TRBJ2-7, is DVKVTQSSRYLVKRTGEKVFLECVQDMDHENMFWYRQDPGLGLRLIYFSYDVKMKEKGDIPEGYSVSREKKERFSLILESASTNQTSMYLCASSFLVAAEAAQYFGPGTRLTVT.

The chain joins TRBV5-1 to TRBJ2-3, with D possibly TRBD2 on 5 matching bases. The CDR3 consists of 15 residues. Germline CDR1 is SGHRS and CDR2 is YFSETQ. Trimming took 3 bases from V and 0 from J, leaving 11 bases between them. The CDR3 region is CASSSLDPSTDTQYF. The CDR3 bases are TGCGCCAGCAGCTCACTAGACCCGAGCACAGATACGCAGTATTTT. Full variable domain (remainder filled in from reference TRBV5-1 and TRBJ2-3): KAGVTQTPRYLIKTRGQQVTLSCSPISGHRSVSWYQQTPGQGLQFLFEYFSETQRNKGNFPGRFSGRQFSNSRSEMNVSTLELGDSALYLCASSSLDPSTDTQYFGPGTRLTVL.

V usage is TRBV28 and J usage is TRBJ2-7, with 7 bases matching TRBD2. Per germline, CDR1 MDHEN and CDR2 SYDVKM. This CDR3 comprises 14 residues. With 7 bases clipped from V and 4 bases from J, the junction kept 10 bases outside the gene matches. CDR3 sequence (DNA): TGTGCCAGCAATCCTCTTGGGGGGGTATACGAGCAGTACTTC. Its protein is CASNPLGGVYEQYF.

The V gene is TRBV4-1, the J gene TRBJ1-5; the D gene is possibly TRBD1 (5 bases). Deletions cut 4 bases from V and 4 bases from J, with 11 bases between. This CDR3 spans 14 amino acids. Germline CDR1 MGHRA, CDR2 YSYEKL. The CDR3 sequence is CASSRETANQPQHF. The CDR3 DNA reads as TGCGCCAGCAGCCGAGAGACAGCTAATCAGCCCCAGCATTTT.

The sample holds one count of this clone. The rearrangement joins TRBV6-5 to TRBJ1-5; D possibly corresponds to TRBD1 (6 bases). CDR1 is MNHEY and CDR2 is SVGAGI in the germline V gene. V was clipped by 2 bases and J by 6 bases, with 11 bases between them. This CDR3 is built from 14 residues. The DNA for the CDR3 is TGTGCCAGCAGTTACGTCAGGGGAACTCAGCCCCAGCATTTT. This encodes CASSYVRGTQPQHF.

The V gene is TRBV9, the J gene TRBJ2-5, with 7 bases matching TRBD1. Looked up from germline, CDR1 is SGDLS and CDR2 is YYNGEE. V lost 4 bases and J lost 0; bases outside the gene matches: 6. The CDR3 is 15 amino acids. The CDR3 DNA is TGTGCCAGCAGCTTAGGGACAGCGTACCAAGAGACCCAGTACTTC. This codes for CASSLGTAYQETQYF.

The chain joins TRBV19 to TRBJ2-1; 9 nucleotides match TRBD2. Unmatched junction bases numbered 10, after V lost 5 bases and J lost 8 bases. CDR3 length: 15 residues. Germline loops: CDR1 LNHDA, CDR2 SQIVND (reference sequence). The DNA for the CDR3 is TGTGCCAGTAGTCCGATTAGCGGGAGAGGGCATGAGCAGTTCTTC. The encoded protein is CASSPISGRGHEQFF. Drawing the rest from reference TRBV19 and TRBJ2-1, the complete variable domain is DGGITQSPKYLFRKEGQNVTLSCEQNLNHDAMYWYRQDPGQGLRLIYYSQIVNDFQKGDIAEGYSVSREKKESFPLTVTSAQKNPTAFYLCASSPISGRGHEQFFGPGTRLTVL.

The rearrangement uses TRBV7-8 and TRBJ2-5; a possible D gene is TRBD2 (6 bases). The CDR3 covers 15 residues. With 6 bases removed from V and 3 bases from J, the gap between germline ends came to 17 bases. CDR1 is SGHVS and CDR2 is FQNEAQ in the germline V gene. The CDR3 is CASSSPRPGEETQYF. The CDR3 DNA reads TGTGCCAGCAGTTCTCCTAGACCGGGGGAAGAGACCCAGTACTTC.

This clone appeared a few times. The CDR3 region is CASSILAGRTEAFF. CDR3 nucleotide sequence: TGTGCCAGCAGCATTCTCGCAGGGAGGACTGAAGCTTTCTTT. The V gene is TRBV5-4, the J gene TRBJ1-1; D is perhaps TRBD1 (5 bases). Germline values: CDR1 SGHNT, CDR2 YYREEE (reference sequence). V lost 4 bases and J 5 bases, leaving 15 bases between the germline ends. The CDR3 is 14 residues long.

The chain couples TRBV5-4 to TRBJ1-4; TRBD1 agrees at 9 bases. Trimming cost V 2 bases and J 7 bases; bases outside gene matches: 6. CDR3 length equals 15 residues. The germline V gene encodes CDR1 SGHNT and CDR2 YYREEE (reference sequence). CDR3 DNA: TGTGCCAGCAGCTTCGCCGGGACAGGGAGTGAAAAACTGTTTTTT. Translated, it gives CASSFAGTGSEKLFF.

The chain employs TRBV2 and TRBJ2-7, with 7 nucleotides matching TRBD1. The germline V gene has CDR1 SNHLY and CDR2 FYNNEI. The length of the CDR3 is 14 residues. V gave up 7 bases and J gave up 0 bases; unmatched junction bases: 6. The CDR3 sequence is CASKAGTDSYEQYF. CDR3 coding DNA: TGTGCCAGCAAAGCTGGGACAGACTCCTACGAGCAGTACTTC.

V usage is TRBV5-8 and J usage is TRBJ1-5; D not certain. V was clipped by 3 bases and J by 2 bases, with 6 bases between them. Germline CDR1 reads SGHTS; CDR2 reads YDEGEE. This CDR3 has 13 amino acids. CDR3: CASSYTGNQPQHF. Here the CDR3 DNA reads TGTGCCAGCAGCTACACAGGCAATCAGCCCCAGCATTTT.

The V gene is TRBV30, the J gene TRBJ1-5; D is possibly TRBD1 (5 bases). Germline V gene lookup returns CDR1 GTSNPN and CDR2 SVGIG (reference sequence). Trimming pared 0 bases from V and 1 base from J, leaving 13 bases between. This CDR3 is built from 16 residues. Written as DNA, the CDR3 is TGTGCCTGGAGTGTACCGGGGGGTCGGAGCAATCAGCCCCAGCATTTT. Encoded protein: CAWSVPGGRSNQPQHF.